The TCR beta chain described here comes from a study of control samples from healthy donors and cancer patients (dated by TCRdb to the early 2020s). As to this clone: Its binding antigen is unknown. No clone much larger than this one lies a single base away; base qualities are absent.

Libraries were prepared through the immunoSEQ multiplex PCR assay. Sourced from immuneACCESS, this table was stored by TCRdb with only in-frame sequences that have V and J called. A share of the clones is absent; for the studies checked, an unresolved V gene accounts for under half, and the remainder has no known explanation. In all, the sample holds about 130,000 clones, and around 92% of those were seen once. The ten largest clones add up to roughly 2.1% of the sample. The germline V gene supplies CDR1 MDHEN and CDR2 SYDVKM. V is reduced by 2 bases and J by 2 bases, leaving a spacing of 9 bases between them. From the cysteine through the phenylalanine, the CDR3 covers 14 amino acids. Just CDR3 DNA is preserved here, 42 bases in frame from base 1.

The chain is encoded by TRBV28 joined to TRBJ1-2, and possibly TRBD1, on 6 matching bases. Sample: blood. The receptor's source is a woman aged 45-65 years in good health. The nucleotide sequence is TGTGCCAGCAGTTTACTCAGGGGAAACTATGGCTACACCTTC. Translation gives CASSLLRGNYGYTF.